The 15 T cell receptor beta chains presented below share a single source sample, sequenced in a study of CXCR4 blockade with PD-1 therapy in pancreatic cancer. Sequenced by immunoSEQ multiplex PCR; TCRdb stores in-frame clones only, minus some. In the table there are approximately 17,000 clones, approximately 68% of which are singletons. Sequenced: tumor tissue. These TCRs come from a human donor with pancreatic ductal adenocarcinoma.

The chain recombines TRBV6-8 with TRBJ2-3; D uncertain. From germline, CDR1 is MNHGY and CDR2 SAAAGT. The CDR3 is 13 amino acids. Trimming shortened V by 0 bases and J by 4 bases, and 5 bases separated the two germline ends. The CDR3 DNA reads as TGTGCCAGCAGTTACTCCCCCCCAGATACGCAGTATTTT. It translates to CASSYSPPDTQYF.

This clone is termed medium-sized. The rearrangement uses TRBV6-8 and TRBJ2-2, with unresolved D. Germline-derived CDR1 and CDR2 are MNHGY and SAAAGT. V was clipped by 0 bases and J by 6 bases, with 5 bases between them. The CDR3 has 13 amino acids. DNA for the CDR3: TGTGCCAGCAGTTACTCGATACCCGGGGAGCTGTTTTTT. Its translation: CASSYSIPGELFF.

The chain couples TRBV19 to TRBJ2-3; either TRBD1 or TRBD2 may supply D (5 bases each). Trimming took 0 bases from V and 2 from J, leaving 15 bases between them. CDR1 is LNHDA and CDR2 is SQIVND in the germline V gene (reference sequence). CDR3 size: 17 residues. The CDR3 DNA reads TGTGCCAGTAGTATAGATAGTGGGGGAGAGGCCACAGATACGCAGTATTTT. Protein sequence: CASSIDSGGEATDTQYF.

The rearrangement joins TRBV12-5 to TRBJ1-5; 7 nucleotides line up with TRBD1. This CDR3 has 17 amino acids. With V trimmed by 0 bases and J by 3 bases, 8 bases remained unmatched. Per germline, CDR1 LGHNT and CDR2 FRNRAP. The CDR3: CASGLVLTGTVNQPQHF. In DNA form, the CDR3 reads TGTGCTAGTGGTTTGGTTCTTACCGGGACAGTCAATCAGCCCCAGCATTTT.

J is TRBJ2-5 and V is TRBV30; D is possibly TRBD1 (6 bases). Germline V gene sequence: CDR1 GTSNPN, CDR2 SVGIG (reference sequence). Trimming stripped 0 bases from V and 1 base from J, with 15 bases between. The CDR3 extends over 16 amino acids. The CDR3 region has the DNA TGTGCCTGGAGTGTAGAGGCGTGGGGGCCCCAAGAGACCCAGTACTTC. As protein: CAWSVEAWGPQETQYF.

The CDR3 reads CASSLLGTGNTIYF. DNA of the CDR3: TGTGCCAGCAGTTTGTTAGGGACTGGAAACACCATATATTTT. The rearrangement links TRBV27 to TRBJ1-3; D gene ambiguous. The CDR3 is 14 residues long. CDR1 is MNHEY and CDR2 is SMNVEV in the germline V gene (reference sequence). V was clipped by 3 bases and J by 2 bases, with 8 bases between them.

The CDR3 here is CASSWDRLRETQYF. CDR3 DNA: TGTGCCAGCAGTTGGGACAGATTGAGAGAGACCCAGTACTTC. This sequence joins TRBV6-8 and TRBJ2-5, with 7 nucleotides matching TRBD1. The CDR3 contains 14 residues. V shed 4 bases, J shed 4 bases, and the junction held 6 bases outside the gene matches. Germline CDR1 is MNHGY and CDR2 is SAAAGT.

This rearrangement joins TRBV30 to TRBJ2-7; 12 nucleotides align to TRBD2. The CDR3 is 12 amino acids. Germline V CDR1 and CDR2: GTSNPN, SVGIG (reference sequence). The ends lost 2 bases at V and 9 bases at J; junction bases unmatched: 2. The CDR3 here is CAWSQLAGGQYF. CDR3 nucleotide sequence: TGTGCCTGGAGTCAACTAGCGGGAGGGCAGTACTTC.

This chain connects TRBV7-2 to TRBJ1-3, with D unresolved. Germline V lookup: CDR1 SGHTA, CDR2 FQGNSA. The CDR3 covers 13 residues. The V end lost 5 bases, the J end lost 4 bases, and 9 bases lay between the germline ends. CDR3 protein: CASSQDSGNTIYF. The CDR3 nucleotides read TGTGCCAGCAGCCAAGATAGCGGAAACACCATATATTTT.

This clone was counted a few times. The chain links TRBV28 to TRBJ1-1; 7 bases are shared with TRBD1. Trimming cost V 5 bases and J 8 bases; bases outside gene matches: 8. CDR3 length: 13 amino acids. Germline-derived CDR1 and CDR2 are MDHEN and SYDVKM. CDR3: CASSSSRRGEAFF. The CDR3 DNA follows: TGTGCCAGCAGTAGTTCCCGCAGGGGGGAAGCTTTCTTT.

This clone was counted once. The gene calls are TRBV19 and TRBJ1-5; no clear D. Germline values: CDR1 LNHDA, CDR2 SQIVND (reference sequence). V was shortened by 5 bases and J by 6 bases, with 14 bases between the two germline ends. The CDR3 sequence is 14 residues long. The CDR3 region has the DNA TGTGCCAGTAGTCCGCCGACCGGTATTCAGCCCCAGCATTTT. Protein sequence: CASSPPTGIQPQHF. Together with reference TRBV19 and TRBJ1-5, the CDR3 gives the full variable domain: DGGITQSPKYLFRKEGQNVTLSCEQNLNHDAMYWYRQDPGQGLRLIYYSQIVNDFQKGDIAEGYSVSREKKESFPLTVTSAQKNPTAFYLCASSPPTGIQPQHFGDGTRLSIL.

Within the sample, this clone is medium-sized. V gene TRBV9 combines with J gene TRBJ2-3, with D possibly TRBD2 on 5 matching bases. Germline CDR1 SGDLS, CDR2 YYNGEE. The germline V and J ends were trimmed by 4 bases and 5 bases, with 17 bases remaining between them. The CDR3 extends over 15 amino acids. CDR3 sequence: CASSINGNWGDTQYF. In DNA form, the CDR3 reads TGTGCCAGCAGCATTAACGGGAACTGGGGAGATACGCAGTATTTT.

The V and J genes are TRBV29-1 and TRBJ2-7, with TRBD2 matching 8 bases. The CDR3 totals 13 residues. Germline CDR1 SQVTM, CDR2 ANQGSEA. V lost 6 bases, J lost 5 bases, and 9 bases stayed unmatched. CDR3 nucleotides: TGCAGCGTAACCTCAGCGGGAGACAACGAGCAGTACTTC. This translates into CSVTSAGDNEQYF.

The chain links TRBV9 to TRBJ2-1; 8 nucleotides line up with TRBD2. Germline V gene data show CDR1 as SGDLS and CDR2 as YYNGEE. V was clipped by 0 bases and J by 9 bases; unmatched bases: 8. The length of the CDR3 is 15 residues. The CDR3, as DNA: TGTGCCAGCAGCGTAGCACTAGCGGACTTGGGTGAGCAGTTCTTC. This sequence encodes CASSVALADLGEQFF.

The V gene is TRBV29-1, the J gene TRBJ2-1; possibly TRBD2 for D (5 bases). Trimming removed 8 bases at V and 4 bases at J, with 15 bases between. The germline gives CDR1 SQVTM, CDR2 ANQGSEA. This CDR3 is 13 amino acids long. The CDR3 protein is CSIGPGYYNEQFF. In nucleotides, the CDR3 is TGCAGCATAGGGCCGGGATATTACAATGAGCAGTTCTTC.